The 27 T cell receptor beta chains listed next were all sequenced from one sample in a study of blood T cell repertoires in COVID-19. The table came from immunoSEQ multiplex PCR; TCRdb's copy has only in-frame clones and leaves some out. The table includes 150,000 to 190,000 clones, roughly 84% detected once. Sample: peripheral blood. Every receptor here comes from a woman aged 55-69 years with COVID-19, enrolled during active disease.

This chain joins TRBV9 and TRBJ1-5, with D tentatively TRBD1 (5 bases). This CDR3 is 13 amino acids long. V shed 4 bases and J shed 4 bases, with 9 bases lying between them. The germline gives CDR1 SGDLS, CDR2 YYNGEE. CDR3 sequence (DNA): TGTGCCAGCAGCCTTCGACAGAATCAGCCCCAGCATTTT. It encodes CASSLRQNQPQHF.

The V call is TRBV15, the J call TRBJ2-2; maybe TRBD1 (7 bases). The CDR3 is 17 residues long. From germline, CDR1 is LNHNV and CDR2 YYDKDF (reference sequence). The V gene lost 1 base and the J gene lost 5 bases, with 17 bases spanning the gap. The CDR3: CATSRATGPGGTGELFF. In DNA, the CDR3 is TGTGCCACCAGCAGAGCGACAGGGCCCGGGGGAACCGGGGAGCTGTTTTTT.

The chain employs TRBV4-1 and TRBJ1-5, with D tentatively TRBD1 (6 bases). V lost 1 base and J 4 bases, leaving 11 bases between the germline ends. CDR1 and CDR2 (germline): MGHRA, YSYEKL. The CDR3 sequence is 15 residues long. The CDR3 region has the DNA TGCGCCAGCAGCCAAGCTATGGGACAAAATCAGCCCCAGCATTTT. It specifies CASSQAMGQNQPQHF.

V usage is TRBV6-4 and J usage is TRBJ1-2, with 12 bases matching TRBD1. The CDR3 contains 17 residues. V was clipped by 6 bases and J by 1 base; unmatched bases: 9. Germline V gene lookup returns CDR1 MRHNA and CDR2 SNTAGT. The CDR3 nucleotides read TGTGCCAGCAGCGCCGGGACAGGGGGCTCTGGTAACTATGGCTACACCTTC. Residues: CASSAGTGGSGNYGYTF.

The chain uses TRBV5-1 and TRBJ1-1, with D perhaps TRBD1 (6 bases). The CDR3 covers 13 residues. Germline V gives CDR1 SGHRS, CDR2 YFSETQ. The ends were cut back, 7 bases at V and 2 bases at J, with 12 bases in the middle. DNA of the CDR3: TGCGCCAGCGTCGGACAGCCAAACACTGAAGCTTTCTTT. As protein: CASVGQPNTEAFF.

The chain has TRBV29-1 and TRBJ1-5; the match to TRBD1 covers 7 bases. This CDR3 spans 13 amino acids. In germline, CDR1 is SQVTM, CDR2 ANQGSEA. J was trimmed by 4 bases and V by 3 bases; bases with no gene match: 3. For the CDR3, the DNA is TGCAGCGTTGAGGGGACAGCTAATCAGCCCCAGCATTTT. Translation: CSVEGTANQPQHF.

The J gene is TRBJ2-7, the V gene TRBV7-9, with unresolved D. V gave up 5 bases and J gave up 3 bases, with 11 bases separating them. This CDR3 region has 13 residues. Per germline, CDR1 SEHNR and CDR2 FQNEAQ (reference sequence). The CDR3 bases are TGTGCCAGCAGCCAAATGTACAGCTACGAGCAGTACTTC. Translating it yields CASSQMYSYEQYF.

This clone turned up a few times. The J gene is TRBJ2-7, the V gene TRBV2, with D possibly being TRBD1 (5 bases). This CDR3 comprises 12 residues. Trimming took 7 bases from V and 2 from J, leaving 9 bases between them. In germline, CDR1 is SNHLY, CDR2 FYNNEI. DNA of the CDR3: TGTGCCAGCACGGCAGGGACCTACGAGCAGTACTTC. Protein sequence: CASTAGTYEQYF.

The CDR3 here is CASSPVGGVSGNTIYF. In DNA form, the CDR3 reads TGTGCCAGCAGCCCCGTGGGGGGGGTCTCTGGAAACACCATATATTTT. The V and J genes are TRBV7-8 and TRBJ1-3; possible D gene TRBD1, 5 bases. From germline, CDR1 is SGHVS and CDR2 FQNEAQ. The V and J ends lost 5 bases and 0 bases respectively, with 14 bases between them. CDR3 size: 16 residues.

The sample holds a few counts of this clone. The genes are TRBV6-5 and TRBJ1-1; possibly TRBD1 for D (6 bases). Germline V gene lookup returns CDR1 MNHEY and CDR2 SVGAGI. Trimming took off 5 bases at V and 4 bases at J, with 17 bases between the two ends. The CDR3 spans 15 residues. The CDR3 loop is CASSLTRGAGTEAFF. CDR3 coding DNA: TGTGCCAGCAGTCTTACCAGGGGCGCGGGCACTGAAGCTTTCTTT.

In this sample, this clone turned up a few times. The J gene is TRBJ2-2, the V gene TRBV5-1; 8 positions agree with TRBD2. This CDR3 has 15 residues. With V trimmed by 0 bases and J by 3 bases, 1 base remained unmatched. Germline V CDR1 and CDR2: SGHRS, YFSETQ. This CDR3 is CASSLVRGDTGELFF. DNA for the CDR3: TGCGCCAGCAGCTTGGTGCGGGGGGACACCGGGGAGCTGTTTTTT. Complete variable domain (other parts from reference TRBV5-1 and TRBJ2-2): KAGVTQTPRYLIKTRGQQVTLSCSPISGHRSVSWYQQTPGQGLQFLFEYFSETQRNKGNFPGRFSGRQFSNSRSEMNVSTLELGDSALYLCASSLVRGDTGELFFGEGSRLTVL.

The V call is TRBV5-5, the J call TRBJ1-4; 12 bases map to TRBD1. J lost 6 bases, V lost 4 bases, and 7 bases had no gene match. CDR3 length: 16 amino acids. Germline loops: CDR1 SGHKS, CDR2 YYEKEE (reference sequence). For the CDR3, the DNA is TGTGCCAGCAGCCCGGGACAGGGGGCGCCGTATGAAAAACTGTTTTTT. Residues: CASSPGQGAPYEKLFF.

The chain recombines TRBV14 with TRBJ2-5, with 15 bases that match TRBD2. There are 17 residues in the CDR3. The ends lost 4 bases at V and 2 bases at J; junction bases unmatched: 5. The V gene's germline CDR1 is SGHDN and CDR2 FVKESK. CDR3 protein: CASSPRGLAGGQETQYF. Written as DNA, the CDR3 is TGTGCCAGCAGCCCGCGAGGACTAGCGGGAGGGCAAGAGACCCAGTACTTC.

This rearrangement joins TRBV19 to TRBJ2-6; D perhaps matches TRBD2 (6 bases). This CDR3 is built from 15 residues. In germline, CDR1 is LNHDA, CDR2 SQIVND (reference sequence). With 5 bases removed from V and 1 base from J, the gap between germline ends came to 9 bases. The CDR3 DNA sequence: TGTGCCAGTAGTCGTGCGGGGTCTGGGGCCAACGTCCTGACTTTC. Its protein is CASSRAGSGANVLTF. The full variable domain, in which reference TRBV19 and TRBJ2-6 provide the parts outside the CDR3, is DGGITQSPKYLFRKEGQNVTLSCEQNLNHDAMYWYRQDPGQGLRLIYYSQIVNDFQKGDIAEGYSVSREKKESFPLTVTSAQKNPTAFYLCASSRAGSGANVLTFGAGSRLTVL.

J is TRBJ1-1 and V is TRBV7-9, with TRBD1 as a possible D gene (5 bases). CDR1 SEHNR and CDR2 FQNEAQ come from the germline V gene (reference sequence). Deletions cut 3 bases from V and 5 bases from J, with 19 bases between. The CDR3 is made up of 16 amino acids. The CDR3: CASSLRGGSTGTEAFF. In nucleotides, the CDR3 is TGTGCCAGCAGCTTGAGGGGAGGGTCGACGGGGACTGAAGCTTTCTTT.

The rearrangement uses TRBV7-3 and TRBJ1-1, with TRBD1 matching over 8 bases. Germline-derived CDR1 and CDR2 are SGHTA and FQGTGA. Unmatched junction bases numbered 4, after V lost 2 bases and J lost 5 bases. CDR3 length equals 14 residues. CDR3 in DNA: TGTGCCAGCAGCTTAGACAGGGGAGGGACTGAAGCTTTCTTT. This translates into CASSLDRGGTEAFF.

This chain connects TRBV18 to TRBJ2-7; 10 bases fit TRBD2. The CDR3 runs to 16 residues. Germline CDR1 reads KGHSH; CDR2 reads LQKENI. J gave up 4 bases and V 2 bases, and 8 bases lay outside the gene matches. The CDR3 spells CASSPVLAGADYEQYF. In nucleotides, the CDR3 is TGTGCCAGCTCACCAGTCCTAGCGGGAGCCGATTACGAGCAGTACTTC.

V is TRBV30 and J is TRBJ1-2; 7 positions match TRBD1. J gave up 8 bases and V 3 bases, and 12 bases lay outside the gene matches. Per the germline V gene, CDR1 is GTSNPN and CDR2 is SVGIG (reference sequence). This CDR3 contains 14 residues. CDR3 sequence: CAWSPTGPQGGYTF. CDR3 in DNA: TGTGCCTGGAGCCCGACAGGGCCTCAGGGGGGCTACACCTTC. The complete variable domain, with remaining parts taken from reference TRBV30 and TRBJ1-2, reads SQTIHQWPATLVQPVGSPLSLECTVEGTSNPNLYWYRQAAGRGLQLLFYSVGIGQISSEVPQNLSASRPQDRQFILSSKKLLLSDSGFYLCAWSPTGPQGGYTFGSGTRLTVV.

The chain links TRBV15 to TRBJ1-5, with 8 nucleotides matching TRBD1. This CDR3 comprises 15 residues. Trimming at V came to 7 bases and at J to 4 bases, leaving 9 bases not matched to a gene. The germline V gene has CDR1 LNHNV and CDR2 YYDKDF (reference sequence). The CDR3 sequence is CATNLDRGPNQPQHF. The CDR3 bases are TGTGCCACCAATCTCGACAGGGGCCCAAATCAGCCCCAGCATTTT. Variable domain in full (rest from reference TRBV15 and TRBJ1-5): DAMVIQNPRYQVTQFGKPVTLSCSQTLNHNVMYWYQQKSSQAPKLLFHYYDKDFNNEADTPDNFQSRRPNTSFCFLDIRSPGLGDTAMYLCATNLDRGPNQPQHFGDGTRLSIL.

The chain combines TRBV5-4 with TRBJ2-1; D might be TRBD2 (5 bases). Germline V CDR1 and CDR2: SGHNT, YYREEE (reference sequence). The CDR3 totals 15 residues. V gave up 4 bases and J gave up 2 bases, with 13 bases separating them. This CDR3 is CASSGSIGAYNEQFF. CDR3 nucleotide sequence: TGTGCCAGCAGCGGGAGTATTGGGGCCTACAATGAGCAGTTCTTC.

In this sample, this clone turned up once. The CDR3 bases are TGCAGCGTTGTATACCAGATGAACACCGGGGAGCTGTTTTTT. Amino acids: CSVVYQMNTGELFF. The V call is TRBV29-1, the J call TRBJ2-2; D is unresolved. Trimming removed 4 bases at V and 1 base at J, with 10 bases between. Germline CDR1 reads SQVTM; CDR2 reads ANQGSEA. The CDR3 sequence is 14 residues long.

This clone was observed a handful of times. V gene TRBV10-1 combines with J gene TRBJ1-3; 7 bases match TRBD1. Trimming removed 0 bases from V and 3 bases from J; junction bases left unmatched: 2. Germline CDR1 reads WNHNN; CDR2 reads SYGVQD (reference sequence). The CDR3 is made up of 15 amino acids. Here the CDR3 reads CASSESGTVGNTIYF. The CDR3 nucleotides read TGCGCCAGCAGTGAGTCGGGGACAGTTGGAAACACCATATATTTT.

V and J are TRBV12-2 and TRBJ1-1; the table's D call TRBD1 went unverified against the DNA. TRBV12-2 is marked as a pseudogene. There are 14 residues in the CDR3. CDR3 sequence (DNA): TGTGCAAGTCGCCTGACAGGGGGGAACACTGAAGCTTTCTTT. Amino acid sequence: CASRLTGGNTEAFF.

The chain couples TRBV27 to TRBJ2-1, with 7 bases that match TRBD1. Trimming at V came to 2 bases and at J to 1 base, leaving 2 bases not matched to a gene. Germline assignment: CDR1 MNHEY and CDR2 SMNVEV (reference sequence). The CDR3 loop spans 15 amino acids. The CDR3 DNA reads as TGTGCCAGCAGTTTAGGGGACAGATCCTACAATGAGCAGTTCTTC. Translated: CASSLGDRSYNEQFF.

This clone has only one observation. V usage is TRBV7-6 and J usage is TRBJ2-5; D is possibly TRBD2 (6 bases). CDR3 length: 17 residues. V lost 3 bases and J 5 bases, leaving 22 bases between the germline ends. In germline, CDR1 is SGHVS, CDR2 FNYEAQ. The CDR3 bases are TGTGCCAGCAGCTTGACTTCGGGAGACGGAGGGTGGGAGACCCAGTACTTC. Translating it yields CASSLTSGDGGWETQYF. Variable domain in full (rest from reference TRBV7-6 and TRBJ2-5): GAGVSQSPRYKVTKRGQDVALRCDPISGHVSLYWYRQALGQGPEFLTYFNYEAQQDKSGLPNDRFSAERPEGSISTLTIQRTEQRDSAMYRCASSLTSGDGGWETQYFGPGTRLLVL.

This sequence joins TRBV7-6 and TRBJ1-4; weak D call: TRBD1 (5 bases). Germline V gene lookup returns CDR1 SGHVS and CDR2 FNYEAQ. The V and J ends lost 1 base and 5 bases respectively, with 8 bases between them. There are 14 residues in the CDR3. For the CDR3, the DNA is TGTGCCAGCAGCTTAGTGGACAAGAATGAAAAACTGTTTTTT. It encodes CASSLVDKNEKLFF. The whole variable domain, filled in from reference TRBV7-6 and TRBJ1-4, reads GAGVSQSPRYKVTKRGQDVALRCDPISGHVSLYWYRQALGQGPEFLTYFNYEAQQDKSGLPNDRFSAERPEGSISTLTIQRTEQRDSAMYRCASSLVDKNEKLFFGSGTQLSVL.

In its sample, this clone was seen a few times. The chain recombines TRBV6-5 with TRBJ1-1, with 7 nucleotides matching TRBD1. The J segment lost 1 base and the V segment lost 8 bases, leaving 7 bases of the junction unmatched. Germline values: CDR1 MNHEY, CDR2 SVGAGI. The CDR3 has 14 residues. The CDR3 nucleotides are TGTGCCAGCGAACCGGGACAGACGAACACTGAAGCTTTCTTT. As protein: CASEPGQTNTEAFF.